Sequencing of this TCR beta chain was carried out in a study of T cells in Graves' hyperthyroidism and ophthalmopathy (dated by TCRdb to the late 2010s). Background for the entire study: Peripheral blood samples were taken at the time of initial diagnosis, prior to any treatment. To identify distinguishing TCR V-J signatures, a discovery cohort of about 95 patients was used, comprising 43 with Graves' ophthalmopathy and 57 with stable Graves' hyperthyroidism. Prospective prediction of ophthalmopathy was tested in an independent validation cohort of about 19 hyperthyroidism patients and 15 to 17 patients who later progressed to ophthalmopathy. The 100 discovery patients were randomly split 7:3 into training and test sets. In over five Graves' hyperthyroidism patients, the study also compared T-cell repertoires from thyroid tissue with T-cell repertoires from blood. Following sampling, methimazole starting at 30 mg daily was given to hyperthyroidism patients, and high-dose intravenous methylprednisolone was given to ophthalmopathy patients. TCR Vbeta CDR3 sequencing of 130 to 150 peripheral blood samples (more than 40 ophthalmopathy, 75 to 80 hyperthyroidism and some 17 progressor patients) is reported in the paper. What the research found in general, with its limitations: No statistical method was used to set the sample size in advance, and investigators knew the group allocation. Most expanded thyroid clonotypes (frequency above 0.001) were also detected in blood, a finding suggesting that blood repertoires may reflect thyroid immune responses. A 13 V-J signature model separated ophthalmopathy from stable hyperthyroidism, with approximately 87% sensitivity and roughly 81% specificity in cross-validation and 80%/75% in testing. In validation, progression to ophthalmopathy was predicted by the model with approximately 67% sensitivity and nearly 75% specificity, a median of around 6.5 months before onset.

TCR beta CDR3 regions were amplified from RNA transcripts. For the first round of RT-PCR on the TCR CDR3, the HTBI primer set was used together with the Qiagen OneStep RT-PCR kit. The libraries were constructed in a second round of multiplex PCR and then size-selected and purified. The libraries were sequenced on an Illumina HiSeq2000 using paired-end 100 bp reads. In the source study's methods: SOAPnuke was used to process the raw data, throwing out any read that contained adapters or uncalled bases, had a mean Phred below 15, or lacked an exact constant-primer or identifier match. High-quality paired reads were merged using COPE v1.2.5, and each unique nucleotide sequence was defined as a clonotype. Clonotypes were aligned to IMGT TRBV, TRBD and TRBJ reference segments using MiTCR v1.1. The analysis was restricted to V-J combinations with a frequency above 0.0001, which together covered 99% to 99.2% of the repertoires. A TCS score was defined as the ratio of F50 (clonal expansion) to E x V (chaos), with BLOSUM62-based TCRdist applied between CDR3 peptides within each V-J. Welch's t-statistics and random forest reduced 500 to 650 V-J features to around 14, which were used in a naive Bayes classifier (R e1071). TCRdb cleaned the public reads at Q25 with fastp, built clones with MiXCR and kept in-frame beta chains. Under each unique CDR3 protein, matching rows form one entry showing the most common genes and DNA. The authors' filters were not applied to this entry. Here the sample has over 500,000 distinct CDR3 sequences; roughly 16% occur a single time. The ten largest clones add up to 29% of the sample.

This clonotype was counted a few times. It has no known antigen specificity. No per-base quality is available; no much larger clone lies one base away. CDR1 and CDR2, looked up from the germline V gene, are SGHTA and FQGNSA. CDR3 length: 12 amino acids, cysteine to phenylalanine. Only the CDR3 portion is preserved as DNA: 36 bases, with reading frame beginning at the first base. Trimming removed 8 bases from V and 5 bases from J; the gene matches leave 3 bases unexplained. Moderately to severely active disease, a Clinical Activity Score of at least 3, a NOSPECS grade of at least 4, and a duration under 3 months were present in ophthalmopathy patients. Exclusion was applied to patients with uncontrolled infections, other autoimmune diseases, pregnancy or lactation. Clinical symptoms, serum thyroxine and TRAb, thyroid ultrasound, and orbital computed tomography formed the basis for the diagnoses. PBMCs were separated from over 9 ml of fresh peripheral blood using Ficoll-Paque density gradient centrifugation. Total RNA was extracted with Trizol reagent, and quality was checked on an Agilent 2100 Bioanalyzer.

The chain uses TRBV7-2 and TRBJ2-1, with 7 bases aligning to TRBD1. This clonotype was sampled from a woman aged 30 to 39 with Graves' ophthalmopathy. The specimen was blood. At the DNA level, the sequence is TGTGCCAGCGGGACAGACCACAATGAGCAGTTCTTC. It specifies CASGTDHNEQFF.